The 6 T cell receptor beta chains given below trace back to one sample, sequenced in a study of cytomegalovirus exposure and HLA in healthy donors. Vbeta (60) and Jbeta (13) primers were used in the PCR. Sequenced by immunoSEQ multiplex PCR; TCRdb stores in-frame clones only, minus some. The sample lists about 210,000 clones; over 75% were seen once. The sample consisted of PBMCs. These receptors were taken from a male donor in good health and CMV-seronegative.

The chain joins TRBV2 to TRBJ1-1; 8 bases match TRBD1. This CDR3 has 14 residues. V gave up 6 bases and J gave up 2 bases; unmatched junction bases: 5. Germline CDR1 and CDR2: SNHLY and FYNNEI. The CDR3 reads CASRETGVNTEAFF. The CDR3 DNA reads TGTGCCAGCAGAGAGACAGGGGTAAACACTGAAGCTTTCTTT.

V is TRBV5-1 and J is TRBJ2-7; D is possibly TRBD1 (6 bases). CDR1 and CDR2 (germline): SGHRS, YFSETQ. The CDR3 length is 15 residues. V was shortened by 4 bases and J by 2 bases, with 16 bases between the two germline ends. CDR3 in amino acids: CASSTPGTSTYEQYF. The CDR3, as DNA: TGCGCCAGCAGCACTCCCGGGACAAGCACCTACGAGCAGTACTTC.

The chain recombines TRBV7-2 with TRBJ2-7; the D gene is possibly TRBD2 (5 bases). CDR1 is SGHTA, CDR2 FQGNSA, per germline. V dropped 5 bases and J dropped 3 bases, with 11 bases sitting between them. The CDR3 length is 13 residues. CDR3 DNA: TGTGCCAGCAGCCGACTAAGGGACTACGAGCAGTACTTC. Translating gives CASSRLRDYEQYF.

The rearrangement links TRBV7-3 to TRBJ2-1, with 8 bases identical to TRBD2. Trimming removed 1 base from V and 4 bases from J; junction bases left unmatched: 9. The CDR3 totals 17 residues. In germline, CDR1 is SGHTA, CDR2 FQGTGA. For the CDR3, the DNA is TGTGCCAGCAGCTTAAGCGGGGGGCTAAGCCGTTACAATGAGCAGTTCTTC. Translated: CASSLSGGLSRYNEQFF.

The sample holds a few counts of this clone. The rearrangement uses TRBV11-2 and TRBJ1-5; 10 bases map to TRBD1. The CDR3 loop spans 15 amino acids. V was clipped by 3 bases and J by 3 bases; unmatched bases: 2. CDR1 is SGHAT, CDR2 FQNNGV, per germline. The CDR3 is CASSFGTGDNQPQHF. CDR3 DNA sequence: TGTGCCAGCAGCTTCGGGACAGGGGACAATCAGCCCCAGCATTTT.

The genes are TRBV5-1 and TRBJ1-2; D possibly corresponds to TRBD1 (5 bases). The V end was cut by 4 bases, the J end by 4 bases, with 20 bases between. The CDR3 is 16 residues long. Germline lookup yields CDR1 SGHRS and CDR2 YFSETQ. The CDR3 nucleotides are TGCGCCAGCAGCCCCCGTGGGGGGGTTATTAGCTATGGCTACACCTTC. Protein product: CASSPRGGVISYGYTF.